In its sample, the clone carrying this T cell receptor (beta chain) was seen a few times. Its antigen is unidentified. Uncontrolled infection, other autoimmune disease, pregnancy or lactation disqualified patients from enrolment. These data are taken from a study of T cells in Graves' hyperthyroidism and ophthalmopathy. Study-wide points: Most thyroid clonotypes that were expanded above 0.001 also turned up in blood. Model-based prediction identified ophthalmopathy a median 6.5 months prior to its onset.

Germline-derived CDR1 and CDR2 are MDHEN and SYDVKM. Trimming removed 8 bases from V and 4 bases from J, with 14 bases in between. CDR3 length: 14 residues. TCR beta CDR3 region amplification was performed from RNA transcripts. An initial round of RT-PCR targeting the TCR CDR3 relied on the HTBI primer set. TCRdb processed the multiplex PCR reads anew with MiXCR; each CDR3 protein has one entry. This table has under 300,000 distinct CDR3 sequences, 10% to 15% appearing once. The chain is built from TRBV28 and TRBJ2-2; weak D call: TRBD1 (5 bases). The source is a woman in her twenties or thirties with Graves' hyperthyroidism that later progressed to Graves' ophthalmopathy. Sequencing was carried out using blood. For the CDR3, the DNA is TGTGCCAGCCTGTTAAGGGGTGCCACCGGGGAGCTGTTTTTT. Protein product: CASLLRGATGELFF.